This TCR beta chain was recorded in a study of cytomegalovirus exposure and HLA in healthy donors. This clone was recorded once. Its antigen remains unknown. The PCR employed 60 Vbeta primers together with 13 Jbeta primers. Using immunoSEQ multiplex PCR, the repertoire was profiled, and TCRdb retains in-frame clones only, with some absent. The sample gives 93,000 or so clones, under 80% of which show up once; about a tenth is in the top ten. Whole-study results and caveats: In an earlier analysis, most TCR beta V segments were productive about 87% or about 30% of the time.

Trimming took 9 bases from V and 7 from J, leaving 9 bases between them. The CDR3 is 10 residues long. Germline V gene data show CDR1 as MNHNS and CDR2 as SASEGT. The sample was PBMCs. The V call is TRBV6-1, the J call TRBJ1-2; D call uncertain. This receptor was identified in a woman aged 18-30 years in good health and CMV-seropositive. CDR3 amino acids: CASRGPGYTF. The CDR3 bases are TGTGCCAGTCGAGGTCCTGGCTACACCTTC.